This T cell receptor (beta chain) was documented in a study of circulating tumor DNA in untreated peripheral T-cell lymphoma. The CDR3 runs 18 residues. Germline CDR1 reads WSHSY; CDR2 reads SAAADI. The V and J ends lost 8 bases and 2 bases, in that order; junction bases with no gene match: 12. TCRdb keeps only in-frame clones here, not all; method: immunoSEQ multiplex PCR. The table lists 5,500 to 8,000 clones, roughly 80% of them singletons. The sequenced sample consisted of tumor tissue. This sequence originates from a human donor with peripheral T-cell lymphoma. The chain is built from TRBV10-2 and TRBJ2-6; 10 bases are shared with TRBD1. The CDR3 DNA sequence: TGCGCCAGCCGAGGACAGGGGGGCGATCCAGCTGGGGCCAACGTCCTGACTTTC. This encodes CASRGQGGDPAGANVLTF.